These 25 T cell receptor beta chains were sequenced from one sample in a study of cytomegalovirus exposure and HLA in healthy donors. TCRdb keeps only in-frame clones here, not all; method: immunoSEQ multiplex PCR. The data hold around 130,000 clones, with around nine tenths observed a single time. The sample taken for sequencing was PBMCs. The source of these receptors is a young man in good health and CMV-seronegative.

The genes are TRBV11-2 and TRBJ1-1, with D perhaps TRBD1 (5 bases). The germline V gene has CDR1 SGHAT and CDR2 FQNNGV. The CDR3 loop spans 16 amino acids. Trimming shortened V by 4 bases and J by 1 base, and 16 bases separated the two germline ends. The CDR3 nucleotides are TGTGCCAGCAGCTCCCCGGGAGGGGTAGGGAACACTGAAGCTTTCTTT. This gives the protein CASSSPGGVGNTEAFF.

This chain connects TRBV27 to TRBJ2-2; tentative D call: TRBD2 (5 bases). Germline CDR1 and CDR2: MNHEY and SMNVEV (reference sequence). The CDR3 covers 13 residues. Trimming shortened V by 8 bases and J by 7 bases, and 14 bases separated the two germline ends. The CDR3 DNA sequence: TGTGCCAGCGGTCCGACTCGGGGCGGGGAGCTGTTTTTT. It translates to CASGPTRGGELFF.

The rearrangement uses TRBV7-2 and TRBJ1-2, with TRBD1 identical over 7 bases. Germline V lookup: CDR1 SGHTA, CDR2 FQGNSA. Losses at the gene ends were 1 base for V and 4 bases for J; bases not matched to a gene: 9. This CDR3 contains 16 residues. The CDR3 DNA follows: TGTGCCAGCAGCTTAGAGGGGGCGGCAGTTACCTATGGCTACACCTTC. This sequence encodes CASSLEGAAVTYGYTF.

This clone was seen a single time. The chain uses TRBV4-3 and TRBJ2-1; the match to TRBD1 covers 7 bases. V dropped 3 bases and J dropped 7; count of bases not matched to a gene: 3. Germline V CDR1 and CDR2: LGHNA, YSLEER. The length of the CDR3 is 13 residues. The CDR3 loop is CASSHGDRNEQFF. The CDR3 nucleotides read TGCGCCAGCAGCCATGGGGACAGAAATGAGCAGTTCTTC.

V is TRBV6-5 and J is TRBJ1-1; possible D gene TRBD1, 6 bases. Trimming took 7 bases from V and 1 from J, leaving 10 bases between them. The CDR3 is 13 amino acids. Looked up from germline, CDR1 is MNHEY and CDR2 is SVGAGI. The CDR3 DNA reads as TGTGCCAGCAACCGACAGGAGAACACTGAAGCTTTCTTT. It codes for CASNRQENTEAFF.

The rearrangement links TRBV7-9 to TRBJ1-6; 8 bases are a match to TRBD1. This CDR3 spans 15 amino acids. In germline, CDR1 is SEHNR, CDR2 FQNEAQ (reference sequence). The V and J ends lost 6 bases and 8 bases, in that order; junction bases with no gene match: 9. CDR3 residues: CASRPRQGLDSPLHF. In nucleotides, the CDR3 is TGTGCCAGCAGACCACGACAGGGGCTGGATTCACCCCTCCACTTT.

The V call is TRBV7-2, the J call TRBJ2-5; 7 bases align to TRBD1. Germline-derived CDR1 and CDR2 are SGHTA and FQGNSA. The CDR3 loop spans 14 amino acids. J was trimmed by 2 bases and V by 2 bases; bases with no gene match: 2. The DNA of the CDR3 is TGTGCCAGCAGCTTACACAGGGGACAAGAGACCCAGTACTTC. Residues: CASSLHRGQETQYF.

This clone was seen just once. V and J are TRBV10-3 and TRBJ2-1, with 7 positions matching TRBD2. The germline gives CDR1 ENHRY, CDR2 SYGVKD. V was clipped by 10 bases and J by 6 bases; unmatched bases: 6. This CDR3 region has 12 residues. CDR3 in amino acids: CASGLGPNEQFF. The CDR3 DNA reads TGTGCCAGCGGACTAGGCCCCAATGAGCAGTTCTTC.

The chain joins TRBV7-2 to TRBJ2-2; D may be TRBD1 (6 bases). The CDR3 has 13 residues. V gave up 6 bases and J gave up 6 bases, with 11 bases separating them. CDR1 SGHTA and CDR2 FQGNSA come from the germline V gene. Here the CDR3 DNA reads TGTGCCAGCAGTTCACAGGGACCCGGGGAGCTGTTTTTT. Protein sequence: CASSSQGPGELFF.

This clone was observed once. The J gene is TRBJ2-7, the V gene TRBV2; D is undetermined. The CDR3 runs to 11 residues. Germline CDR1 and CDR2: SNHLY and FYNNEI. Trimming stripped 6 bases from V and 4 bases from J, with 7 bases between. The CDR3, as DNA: TGTGCCAGCAGGGAAACTTACGAGCAGTACTTC. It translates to CASRETYEQYF.

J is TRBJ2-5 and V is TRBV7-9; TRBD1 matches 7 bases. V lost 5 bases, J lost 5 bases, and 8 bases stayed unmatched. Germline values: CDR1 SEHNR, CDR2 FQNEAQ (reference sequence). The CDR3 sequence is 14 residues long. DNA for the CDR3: TGTGCCAGCAGCAATCGACAGGGCCTGGAGACCCAGTACTTC. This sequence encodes CASSNRQGLETQYF.

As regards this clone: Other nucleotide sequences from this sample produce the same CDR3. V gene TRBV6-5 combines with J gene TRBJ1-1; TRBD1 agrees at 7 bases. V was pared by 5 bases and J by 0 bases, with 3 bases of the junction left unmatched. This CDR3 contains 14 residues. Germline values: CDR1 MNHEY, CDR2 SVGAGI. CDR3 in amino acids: CASSPRGVNTEAFF. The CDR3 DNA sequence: TGTGCCAGCAGTCCCAGGGGGGTGAACACTGAAGCTTTCTTT.

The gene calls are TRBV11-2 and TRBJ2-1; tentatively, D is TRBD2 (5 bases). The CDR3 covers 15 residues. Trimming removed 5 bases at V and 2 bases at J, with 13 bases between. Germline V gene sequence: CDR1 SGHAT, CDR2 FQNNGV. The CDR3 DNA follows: TGTGCCAGCAGCACCACTAGTACCCCCTACAATGAGCAGTTCTTC. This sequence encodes CASSTTSTPYNEQFF.

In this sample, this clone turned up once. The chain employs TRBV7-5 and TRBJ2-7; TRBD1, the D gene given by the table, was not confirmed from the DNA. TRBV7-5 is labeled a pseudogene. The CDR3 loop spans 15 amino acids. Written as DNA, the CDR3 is TGTGCCAGAAACCCACAGGATGACAGGGGACACGAGCAGTACTTC. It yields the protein CARNPQDDRGHEQYF.

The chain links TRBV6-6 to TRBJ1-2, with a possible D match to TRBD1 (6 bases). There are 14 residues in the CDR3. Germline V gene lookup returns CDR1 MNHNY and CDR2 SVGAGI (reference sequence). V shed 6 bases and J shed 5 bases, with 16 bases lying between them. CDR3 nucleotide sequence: TGTGCCAGCAGGCCGGGAGGGGGGGGTTATGGCTACACCTTC. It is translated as CASRPGGGGYGYTF.

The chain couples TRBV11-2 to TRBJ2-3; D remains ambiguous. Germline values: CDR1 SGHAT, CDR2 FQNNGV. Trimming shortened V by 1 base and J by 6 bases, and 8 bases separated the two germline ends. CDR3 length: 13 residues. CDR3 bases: TGTGCCAGCAGCTTAGGGCCGCCGGATACGCAGTATTTT. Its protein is CASSLGPPDTQYF.

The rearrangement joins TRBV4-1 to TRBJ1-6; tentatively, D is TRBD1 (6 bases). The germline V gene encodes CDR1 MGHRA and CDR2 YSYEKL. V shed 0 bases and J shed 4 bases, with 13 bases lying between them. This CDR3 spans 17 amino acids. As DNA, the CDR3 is TGCGCCAGCAGCCAAGATTTGGACAGTCCTTATAATTCACCCCTCCACTTT. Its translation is CASSQDLDSPYNSPLHF.

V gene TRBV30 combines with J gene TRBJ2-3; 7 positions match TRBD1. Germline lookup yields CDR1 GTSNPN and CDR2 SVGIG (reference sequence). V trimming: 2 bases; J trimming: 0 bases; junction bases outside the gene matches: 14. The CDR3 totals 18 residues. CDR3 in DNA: TGTGCCTGGAGTTTTGCCCGGTCGGGACAGTCTAGCACAGATACGCAGTATTTT. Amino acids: CAWSFARSGQSSTDTQYF.

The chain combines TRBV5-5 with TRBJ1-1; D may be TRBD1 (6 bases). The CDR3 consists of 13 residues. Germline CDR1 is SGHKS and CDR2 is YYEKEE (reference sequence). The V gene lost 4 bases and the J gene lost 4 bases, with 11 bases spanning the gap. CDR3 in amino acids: CASSAGGRTEAFF. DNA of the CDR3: TGTGCCAGCAGCGCGGGGGGCCGCACTGAAGCTTTCTTT.

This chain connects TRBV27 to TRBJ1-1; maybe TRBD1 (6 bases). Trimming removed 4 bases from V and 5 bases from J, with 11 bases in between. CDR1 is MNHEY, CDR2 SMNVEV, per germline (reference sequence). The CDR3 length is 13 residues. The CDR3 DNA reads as TGTGCCAGCAGTTCTGGTAGGGGGACTGAAGCTTTCTTT. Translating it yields CASSSGRGTEAFF.

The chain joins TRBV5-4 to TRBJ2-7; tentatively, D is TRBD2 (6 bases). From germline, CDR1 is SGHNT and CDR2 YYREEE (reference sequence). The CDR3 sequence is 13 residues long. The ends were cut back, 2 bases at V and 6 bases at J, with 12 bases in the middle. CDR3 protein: CASSFGGSGEQYF. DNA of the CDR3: TGTGCCAGCAGCTTCGGAGGGTCCGGCGAGCAGTACTTC.

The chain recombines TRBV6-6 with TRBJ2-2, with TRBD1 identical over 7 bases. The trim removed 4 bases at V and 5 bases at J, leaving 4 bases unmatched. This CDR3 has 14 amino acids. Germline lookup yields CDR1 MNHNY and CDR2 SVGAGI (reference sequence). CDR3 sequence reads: CASSSGGRTGELFF. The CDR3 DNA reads TGTGCCAGCAGTTCAGGGGGAAGAACCGGGGAGCTGTTTTTT.

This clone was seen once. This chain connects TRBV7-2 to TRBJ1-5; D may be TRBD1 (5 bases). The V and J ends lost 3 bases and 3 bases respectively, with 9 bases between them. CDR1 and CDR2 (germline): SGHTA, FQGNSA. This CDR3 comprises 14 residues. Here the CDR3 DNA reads TGTGCCAGCAGCTTGACAGCTTCCAATCAGCCCCAGCATTTT. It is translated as CASSLTASNQPQHF.

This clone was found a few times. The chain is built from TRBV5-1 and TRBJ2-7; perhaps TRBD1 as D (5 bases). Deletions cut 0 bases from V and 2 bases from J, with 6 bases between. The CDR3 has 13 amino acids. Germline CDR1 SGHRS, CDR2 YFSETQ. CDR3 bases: TGCGCCAGCAGCTTGGCGACAGCCTACGAGCAGTACTTC. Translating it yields CASSLATAYEQYF.

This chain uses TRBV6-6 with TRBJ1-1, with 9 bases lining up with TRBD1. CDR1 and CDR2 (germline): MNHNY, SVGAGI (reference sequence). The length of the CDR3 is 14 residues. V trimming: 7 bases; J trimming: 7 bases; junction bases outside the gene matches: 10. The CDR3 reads CASKADRGKVEAFF. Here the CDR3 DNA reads TGTGCCAGCAAGGCGGACAGGGGAAAGGTTGAAGCTTTCTTT.